The rows below give T cell receptor beta chains drawn from one sample of a study of blood T cell repertoires in COVID-19. Only in-frame clones appear in the TCRdb table, and some are missing; sequencing was by immunoSEQ multiplex PCR. The repertoire holds around 65,000 clones, with around 79% as singletons. Sequenced input: peripheral blood. The receptors originated from a man aged 55 to 70 with acute or convalescent COVID-19. CDR3s include the opening cysteine and the closing phenylalanine or tryptophan. The order of the fields is CDR3 protein, CDR3 DNA, J gene, V gene, D gene, clone size, CDR3 length. A D gene is named only where the DNA matches it firmly. Only some rows state a clone size, as once, few, many or a class for expanded clones.

CDR3 protein: CASSLAPGGARTEAFF; CDR3 DNA: TGTGCCAGCAGCTTGGCGCCGGGGGGCGCCCGGACTGAAGCTTTCTTT; J gene: TRBJ1-1; V gene: TRBV5-4; D gene: -; clone size: -; CDR3 length: 16
CDR3 protein: CASSFRGRGEQYF; CDR3 DNA: TGTGCCAGTAGTTTCAGGGGGCGCGGGGAGCAGTACTTC; J gene: TRBJ2-7; V gene: TRBV19; D gene: TRBD1; clone size: -; CDR3 length: 13
CDR3 protein: CASSFWGDQQFF; CDR3 DNA: TGTGCCAGCAGTTTTTGGGGAGATCAGCAGTTCTTC; J gene: TRBJ2-1; V gene: TRBV12-3/TRBV12-4; D gene: -; clone size: -; CDR3 length: 12
CDR3 protein: CASSLGGNYGYTF; CDR3 DNA: TGTGCCAGCAGTTTAGGGGGAAACTATGGCTACACCTTC; J gene: TRBJ1-2; V gene: TRBV6-2/TRBV6-3; D gene: -; clone size: -; CDR3 length: 13
CDR3 protein: CASSLAGQGGYGYTF; CDR3 DNA: TGCGCCAGCAGCTTGGCCGGACAGGGTGGCTATGGCTACACCTTC; J gene: TRBJ1-2; V gene: TRBV5-1; D gene: TRBD1; clone size: -; CDR3 length: 15
CDR3 protein: CASSPDGVYGYTF; CDR3 DNA: TGTGCCAGCTCACCAGACGGAGTCTATGGCTACACCTTC; J gene: TRBJ1-2; V gene: TRBV18; D gene: -; clone size: -; CDR3 length: 13
CDR3 protein: CASSFTVGEQYF; CDR3 DNA: TGTGCCAGCAGCTTCACCGTCGGTGAGCAGTACTTC; J gene: TRBJ2-7; V gene: TRBV7-2; D gene: -; clone size: -; CDR3 length: 12
CDR3 protein: CATSGRQGLGGYTF; CDR3 DNA: TGTGCCACCAGTGGCCGACAGGGCTTAGGGGGCTACACCTTC; J gene: TRBJ1-2; V gene: TRBV24-1; D gene: TRBD1; clone size: -; CDR3 length: 14
CDR3 protein: CASSLSGVGSNEQFF; CDR3 DNA: TGCGCCAGCAGCTTGTCCGGGGTAGGGAGTAATGAGCAGTTCTTC; J gene: TRBJ2-1; V gene: TRBV5-1; D gene: -; clone size: -; CDR3 length: 15
CDR3 protein: CASSLVRSSWNEQFF; CDR3 DNA: TGCGCCAGCAGCTTGGTAAGGAGTTCGTGGAATGAGCAGTTCTTC; J gene: TRBJ2-1; V gene: TRBV5-1; D gene: -; clone size: few; CDR3 length: 15
CDR3 protein: CASSLFFQGAQPQHF; CDR3 DNA: TGTGCCAGCAGCTTGTTTTTTCAGGGGGCCCAGCCCCAGCATTTT; J gene: TRBJ1-5; V gene: TRBV5-8; D gene: TRBD1; clone size: many; CDR3 length: 15
CDR3 protein: CASSLTAGVADTQYF; CDR3 DNA: TGTGCCAGCAGCTTAACGGCAGGGGTTGCAGATACGCAGTATTTT; J gene: TRBJ2-3; V gene: TRBV7-3; D gene: -; clone size: -; CDR3 length: 15
CDR3 protein: CASSPKSGRLNNEQFF; CDR3 DNA: TGTGCCAGCAGTCCCAAGAGCGGGAGGTTAAACAATGAGCAGTTCTTC; J gene: TRBJ2-1; V gene: TRBV27; D gene: TRBD2; clone size: once; CDR3 length: 16
CDR3 protein: CASSRAGNSYEQYF; CDR3 DNA: TGTGCCAGCAGTAGGGCGGGTAACTCCTACGAGCAGTACTTC; J gene: TRBJ2-7; V gene: TRBV6-2/TRBV6-3; D gene: -; clone size: -; CDR3 length: 14
CDR3 protein: CASSEFGERGNQPQHF; CDR3 DNA: TGCGCCAGCAGTGAGTTCGGGGAGAGGGGGAATCAGCCCCAGCATTTT; J gene: TRBJ1-5; V gene: TRBV10-2; D gene: -; clone size: -; CDR3 length: 16
CDR3 protein: CAWAGGGYEQYF; CDR3 DNA: TGTGCCTGGGCAGGAGGAGGCTACGAGCAGTACTTC; J gene: TRBJ2-7; V gene: TRBV30; D gene: -; clone size: -; CDR3 length: 12